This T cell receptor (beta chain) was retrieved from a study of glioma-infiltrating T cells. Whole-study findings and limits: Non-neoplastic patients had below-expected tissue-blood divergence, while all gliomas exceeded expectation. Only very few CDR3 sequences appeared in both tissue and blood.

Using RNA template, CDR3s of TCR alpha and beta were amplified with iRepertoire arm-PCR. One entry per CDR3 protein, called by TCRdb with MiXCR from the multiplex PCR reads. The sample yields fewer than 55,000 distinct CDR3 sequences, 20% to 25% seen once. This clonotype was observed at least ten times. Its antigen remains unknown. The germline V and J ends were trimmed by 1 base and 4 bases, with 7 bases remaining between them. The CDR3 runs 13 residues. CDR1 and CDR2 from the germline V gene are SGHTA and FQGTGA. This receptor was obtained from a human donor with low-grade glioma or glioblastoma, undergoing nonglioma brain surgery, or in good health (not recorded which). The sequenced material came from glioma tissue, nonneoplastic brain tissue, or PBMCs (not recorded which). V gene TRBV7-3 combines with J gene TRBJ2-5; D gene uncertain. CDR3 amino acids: CASSLSSLETQYF. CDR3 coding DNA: TGTGCCAGCAGCTTAAGCAGTCTAGAGACCCAGTACTTC.